This T cell receptor beta chain was recovered during a study of blood T cells in healthy people across ages. Combining a sample-barcoded 5' primer with a J-beta primer mix, a second PCR ran for roughly 6 to 12 cycles. TCRdb processed the 5' RACE reads anew with MiXCR; each CDR3 protein has one entry. This table holds 1.5 million to 2 million distinct CDR3 sequences, about two fifths found once. The length of the CDR3 is 16 residues. V was trimmed by 7 bases and J by 6 bases, leaving 24 bases between them. Per germline, CDR1 SGHRS and CDR2 YFSETQ. The sequenced sample consisted of blood. The receptor's source is a human donor in good health. The genes are TRBV5-1 and TRBJ2-3; D may correspond to TRBD1 or TRBD2 (5 bases each). The CDR3 is CASGWDVGPVTDTQYF. CDR3 in DNA: TGCGCCAGCGGCTGGGACGTGGGACCGGTTACGGATACGCAGTATTTT.